One TCR beta chain is described in this entry. Authors' processing steps: Estimation of nucleated cell counts was performed using reference gene primer amplification. Profiling relied on immunoSEQ multiplex PCR, and the TCRdb table lists in-frame clones only, not all of them. For V, J and clone size, that table is used; D and trimming come from the DNA. The table has about 270,000 clones, approximately 77% seen once; the top ten hold less than 4%. These data originate in a study of blood T cell repertoires in COVID-19. This CDR3 is 19 amino acids long. The V end lost 1 base, the J end lost 9 bases, and 26 bases lay between the germline ends. CDR1 is SGHRS and CDR2 is YFSETQ in the germline V gene.

This chain joins TRBV5-1 and TRBJ1-6; weak D call: TRBD1 (5 bases). The receptor's source is a woman aged 18-29 years with acute or convalescent COVID-19. Sequenced material: peripheral blood. CDR3 sequence: CASSLLPTGTGVVGSPLHF. The CDR3 DNA reads TGCGCCAGCAGCTTGTTACCAACCGGGACGGGAGTTGTTGGTTCACCCCTCCACTTT.